Below, one T cell receptor (beta chain) is given with its context. These data come from a study of blood T cell repertoires in COVID-19. Profiling relied on immunoSEQ multiplex PCR, and the TCRdb table lists in-frame clones only, not all of them. This sample has some 100,000 clones, with around 85% found just once. Per the germline V gene, CDR1 is LGHDT and CDR2 is YNNKEL (reference sequence). With 6 bases clipped from V and 9 bases from J, the junction kept 8 bases outside the gene matches. CDR3 length: 14 residues. The receptor was derived from a man aged 50 to 60 with active or convalescent COVID-19. V usage is TRBV3-1 (or the pseudogene TRBV3-2) and J usage is TRBJ2-1; 10 positions agree with TRBD2. The sequenced sample was peripheral blood. Here the CDR3 reads CASSDLAGEREQFF. In DNA, the CDR3 is TGTGCCAGCAGTGATCTAGCGGGAGAACGTGAGCAGTTCTTC.